Presented here are 9 T cell receptor beta chains from one specimen sequenced in a study of T cells and Merkel cell carcinoma outcomes. Some clones are missing from TCRdb's copy, which holds only in-frame ones; the method was immunoSEQ multiplex PCR. The sample lists 3,000 to 3,500 clones, about 80% seen once, with approximately 15% in the top ten. Material: tumor tissue from Merkel cell carcinoma. The receptors derive from a human donor with Merkel cell carcinoma.

This chain uses TRBV7-9 with TRBJ1-1; D uncertain. V was shortened by 1 base and J by 1 base, with 10 bases between the two germline ends. This CDR3 region has 15 residues. Germline CDR1 and CDR2: SEHNR and FQNEAQ (reference sequence). The CDR3 bases are TGTGCCAGCAGCTTAGGTTCCAGTCCGAACACTGAAGCTTTCTTT. This codes for CASSLGSSPNTEAFF.

This clone was seen only a few times. One junction end does not reproduce the germline sequence, and a read error may be involved. The gene calls are TRBV19 and TRBJ1-2, with D possibly TRBD1 on 6 matching bases. CDR1 and CDR2 (germline): LNHDA, SQIVND (reference sequence). The CDR3 has 12 residues. The CDR3 sequence is CTSSRTAAGYTF. Here the CDR3 DNA reads TGTACCAGTAGTCGGACAGCGGCTGGCTACACCTTC.

The J gene is TRBJ1-2, the V gene TRBV10-1, with 7 positions matching TRBD1. The germline gives CDR1 WNHNN, CDR2 SYGVQD (reference sequence). After removal of 6 bases from V and 7 bases from J, the junction contained 8 bases not matched to a gene. There are 13 residues in the CDR3. CDR3 DNA: TGCGCCAGCAGCTCGGACAGGACTAGTGGCTACACCTTC. Translation: CASSSDRTSGYTF.

The chain joins TRBV18 to TRBJ1-5; possible D gene TRBD1, 6 bases. CDR3 length: 14 residues. The germline gives CDR1 KGHSH, CDR2 LQKENI. The germline V and J ends were trimmed by 4 bases and 5 bases, with 12 bases remaining between them. The CDR3 here is CASSRQGSDQPQHF. The CDR3 DNA follows: TGTGCCAGCTCACGTCAGGGGAGTGATCAGCCCCAGCATTTT.

This chain joins TRBV11-2 and TRBJ1-1; no definite D call. The V gene lost 3 bases and the J gene lost 0 bases, with 8 bases spanning the gap. The CDR3 is 14 amino acids. Germline assignment: CDR1 SGHAT and CDR2 FQNNGV. DNA for the CDR3: TGTGCCAGCAGCTTCCAGGTTGTGAACACTGAAGCTTTCTTT. Protein sequence: CASSFQVVNTEAFF. Full variable domain (remainder filled in from reference TRBV11-2 and TRBJ1-1): EAGVAQSPRYKIIEKRQSVAFWCNPISGHATLYWYQQILGQGPKLLIQFQNNGVVDDSQLPKDRFSAERLKGVDSTLKIQPAKLEDSAVYLCASSFQVVNTEAFFGQGTRLTVV.

The J gene is TRBJ2-2, the V gene TRBV4-2; 11 bases line up with TRBD2. This CDR3 comprises 15 residues. With V trimmed by 1 base and J by 8 bases, 3 bases remained unmatched. The germline gives CDR1 LGHNA, CDR2 YNFKEQ. The CDR3, as DNA: TGTGCCAGCAGCCAAGGACTAGCGGGGTCGGGGGAGCTGTTTTTT. Translation: CASSQGLAGSGELFF.

This clone was seen a few times. This chain joins TRBV5-6 and TRBJ1-1; D is possibly TRBD1 (6 bases). Between the trimmed V and J ends, which lost 5 bases and 7 bases, there was a span of 12 bases. The CDR3 extends over 12 amino acids. Germline V lookup: CDR1 SGHDT, CDR2 YYEEEE. Here the CDR3 reads CASSSLQGEAFF. The CDR3 region has the DNA TGTGCCAGCAGTTCCCTACAGGGTGAAGCTTTCTTT.

This clone was picked up a small number of times. The CDR3 sequence: CASSGQSSYNEQFF. DNA of the CDR3: TGTGCCAGCAGCGGACAGAGCTCTTACAATGAGCAGTTCTTC. This chain links TRBV7-9 with TRBJ2-1, with D possibly TRBD1 on 6 matching bases. V lost 5 bases and J 4 bases, leaving 12 bases between the germline ends. Germline values: CDR1 SEHNR, CDR2 FQNEAQ (reference sequence). CDR3 length: 14 amino acids.

The V gene is TRBV6-5, the J gene TRBJ2-5, with 8 bases lining up with TRBD2. J lost 0 bases, V lost 0 bases, and 3 bases had no gene match. CDR1 and CDR2 from the germline V gene are MNHEY and SVGAGI. The CDR3 totals 16 residues. The CDR3 DNA reads TGTGCCAGCAGTTACTCGCCACTAGCGGACCAAGAGACCCAGTACTTC. This codes for CASSYSPLADQETQYF.